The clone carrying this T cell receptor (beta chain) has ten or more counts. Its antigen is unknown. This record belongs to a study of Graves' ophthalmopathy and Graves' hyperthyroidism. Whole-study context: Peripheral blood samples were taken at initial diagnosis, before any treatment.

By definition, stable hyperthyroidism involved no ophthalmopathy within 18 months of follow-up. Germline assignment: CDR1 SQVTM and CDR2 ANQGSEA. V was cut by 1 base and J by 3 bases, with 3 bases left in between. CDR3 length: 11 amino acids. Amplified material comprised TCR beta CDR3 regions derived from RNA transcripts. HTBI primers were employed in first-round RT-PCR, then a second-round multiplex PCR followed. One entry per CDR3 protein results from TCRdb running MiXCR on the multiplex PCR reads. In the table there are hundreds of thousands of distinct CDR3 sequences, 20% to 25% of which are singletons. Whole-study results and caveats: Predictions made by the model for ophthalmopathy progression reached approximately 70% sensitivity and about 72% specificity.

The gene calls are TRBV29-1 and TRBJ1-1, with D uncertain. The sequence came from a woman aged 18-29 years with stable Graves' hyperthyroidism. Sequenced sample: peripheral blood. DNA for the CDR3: TGCAGCGTTGAAGGGGACACTGAAGCTTTCTTT. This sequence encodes CSVEGDTEAFF.